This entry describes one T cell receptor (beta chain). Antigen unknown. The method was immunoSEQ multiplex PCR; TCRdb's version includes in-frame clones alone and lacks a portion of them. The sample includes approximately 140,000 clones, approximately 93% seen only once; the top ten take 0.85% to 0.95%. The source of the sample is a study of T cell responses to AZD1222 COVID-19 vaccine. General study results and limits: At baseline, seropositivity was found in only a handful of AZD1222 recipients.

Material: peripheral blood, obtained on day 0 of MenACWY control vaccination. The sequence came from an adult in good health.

CDR3: CASSLGATDTQYF. The CDR3 nucleotides are TGTGCCAGCAGCTTAGGGGCTACAGATACGCAGTATTTT. The chain employs TRBV13 and TRBJ2-3; D is uncertain. This CDR3 has 13 residues. The germline V gene has CDR1 PRHDT and CDR2 FYEKMQ (reference sequence). The V and J ends lost 0 bases and 3 bases respectively, with 4 bases between them.